Following are 15 T cell receptor beta chains from one sample sequenced in a study of human T cells and chemical hapten exposure. Each CDR3 protein gets one entry after TCRdb re-called the RACE reads with MiXCR. This sample yields 38,000 or so distinct CDR3 sequences, of which approximately 9.5% are seen a single time; over 20% belongs to the top ten. The time point: patch test 3, about 24 weeks after DPC sensitization. Treatment defined: therapeutic diphenylcyclopropenone sensitization with weekly scalp DPC. It was from unfractionated whole blood that total RNA was extracted. Specimen: whole blood, collected in connection with sensitization to the hapten diphenylcyclopropenone (DPC). These receptors came from a man aged 45-65 years with alopecia areata. Some clones in this sample may be carry-over from other donors' samples.

This clonotype was found many times. This chain joins TRBV2 and TRBJ1-2; D remains unclear. Germline V gives CDR1 SNHLY, CDR2 FYNNEI. Trimming stripped 3 bases from V and 4 bases from J, with 6 bases between. CDR3 length: 12 amino acids. The DNA for the CDR3 is TGTGCCAGCAGTGAGAACAGCTATGGCTACACCTTC. This codes for CASSENSYGYTF.

Here the CDR3 DNA reads TGTGCCAGTTGGACAGGGGGCACTGAAGCTTTCTTT. It is translated as CASWTGGTEAFF. The chain carries TRBV6-6 and TRBJ1-1; 10 bases agree with TRBD1. Germline V lookup: CDR1 MNHNY, CDR2 SVGAGI (reference sequence). This CDR3 comprises 12 residues. V lost 9 bases and J lost 4; bases outside the gene matches: 2.

As regards this clonotype: Since a much larger clone is just one base distant, this may be a read error. CDR3: CVSSKGQGFAYEQYF. DNA of the CDR3: TGTGTCAGCAGTAAAGGACAGGGATTCGCCTACGAGCAGTACTTC. V usage is TRBV6-1 and J usage is TRBJ2-7; 8 bases line up with TRBD1. CDR3 length: 15 residues. The germline V gene encodes CDR1 MNHNS and CDR2 SASEGT.

The V call is TRBV20-1, the J call TRBJ2-2; D remains ambiguous. Germline values: CDR1 DFQATT, CDR2 SNEGSKA (reference sequence). The V gene lost 4 bases and the J gene lost 6 bases, with 0 bases spanning the gap. This CDR3 is 9 amino acids long. The CDR3 loop is CSATGELFF. Written as DNA, the CDR3 is TGCAGTGCTACCGGGGAGCTGTTTTTT.

This clonotype was counted many times. The chain combines TRBV7-2 with TRBJ2-4, with D tentatively TRBD2 (5 bases). CDR3 length: 15 amino acids. V dropped 2 bases and J dropped 6 bases, with 14 bases sitting between them. The germline V gene encodes CDR1 SGHTA and CDR2 FQGNSA. Here the CDR3 DNA reads TGTGCCAGCAGCTTAAACGGAGGAGGTGGAAACATTCAGTACTTC. Encoded protein: CASSLNGGGGNIQYF.

The V gene is TRBV29-1, the J gene TRBJ2-5, with 7 positions matching TRBD2. The ends lost 6 bases at V and 0 bases at J; junction bases unmatched: 1. The CDR3 consists of 12 residues. Per the germline V gene, CDR1 is SQVTM and CDR2 is ANQGSEA. In nucleotides, the CDR3 is TGCAGCGTGGGGGGGGACCAAGAGACCCAGTACTTC. It encodes CSVGGDQETQYF.

This clonotype was seen many times. The V gene is TRBV7-6, the J gene TRBJ2-6; a weak D match, TRBD1 (6 bases). This CDR3 comprises 15 residues. Germline V gene lookup returns CDR1 SGHVS and CDR2 FNYEAQ. Trimming removed 5 bases from V and 4 bases from J, with 12 bases in between. The CDR3 coding sequence is TGTGCCAGCAGCGGTCAGGGGTCCGGGGCCAACGTCCTGACTTTC. Translating it yields CASSGQGSGANVLTF.

This clonotype was picked up many times. V and J are TRBV3-1 and TRBJ2-1, with D perhaps matching TRBD1 (6 bases). V was pared by 0 bases and J by 1 base, with 10 bases between. Germline lookup yields CDR1 LGHDT and CDR2 YNNKEL (reference sequence). There are 16 residues in the CDR3. This CDR3 reads CASSQDPDSSYNEQFF. CDR3 DNA sequence: TGTGCCAGCAGCCAAGACCCGGACAGTTCCTACAATGAGCAGTTCTTC.

This clonotype was counted many times. The chain links TRBV18 to TRBJ2-5, with 7 bases aligning to TRBD1. Germline V gene sequence: CDR1 KGHSH, CDR2 LQKENI. The V gene end was trimmed by 5 bases and the J gene end by 4 bases; junction bases not matched to a gene: 10. This CDR3 is 15 amino acids long. The CDR3 protein is CASSTSTGTSETQYF. The CDR3 bases are TGTGCCAGCTCAACCTCGACAGGGACGTCAGAGACCCAGTACTTC.

By share of the sample, this clonotype is medium-sized. The J gene is TRBJ1-1, the V gene TRBV4-1, with D possibly matching TRBD1 (6 bases). The length of the CDR3 is 15 residues. Trimming removed 0 bases at V and 5 bases at J, with 13 bases between. Germline assignment: CDR1 MGHRA and CDR2 YSYEKL. The chain's CDR3 is CASSQEGRGWTEAFF. CDR3 in DNA: TGCGCCAGCAGCCAAGAAGGAAGGGGGTGGACTGAAGCTTTCTTT.

This chain uses TRBV12-3 or TRBV12-4 with TRBJ1-5; D not certain. Trimming shortened V by 4 bases and J by 4 bases, and 5 bases separated the two germline ends. The CDR3 has 12 amino acids. CDR3 DNA: TGTGCCAGCAGTTCCCCAAATCAGCCCCAGCATTTT. Encoded protein: CASSSPNQPQHF.

J is TRBJ2-2 and V is TRBV12-3 or TRBV12-4; the D gene is possibly TRBD2 (6 bases). The CDR3 covers 13 residues. The V and J ends lost 6 bases and 4 bases respectively, with 9 bases between them. CDR3 sequence (DNA): TGTGCCAGCAGGGGGACTGTCACCGGGGAGCTGTTTTTT. It yields the protein CASRGTVTGELFF.

This clonotype was picked up many times. The chain carries TRBV6-2 or TRBV6-3 and TRBJ2-1; 13 nucleotides align to TRBD2. This CDR3 is 16 amino acids long. J gave up 3 bases and V 6 bases, and 5 bases lay outside the gene matches. CDR1 is MNHEY, CDR2 SVGEGT, per germline. The CDR3 is CASRTGTSGNYNEQFF. The CDR3 coding sequence is TGTGCCAGCAGAACCGGGACTAGCGGGAACTACAATGAGCAGTTCTTC.

This clonotype was observed at least ten times. This chain connects TRBV6-1 to TRBJ2-7, with D possibly being TRBD2 (6 bases). Trimming stripped 2 bases from V and 3 bases from J, with 14 bases between. Germline CDR1 reads MNHNS; CDR2 reads SASEGT. This CDR3 has 15 residues. CDR3 sequence reads: CASSESFGGSYEQYF. CDR3 DNA sequence: TGTGCCAGCAGTGAATCCTTTGGGGGGAGCTACGAGCAGTACTTC.

The sample holds many counts of this clonotype. The chain employs TRBV20-1 and TRBJ2-4; 11 bases line up with TRBD2. There are 14 residues in the CDR3. The V gene end was trimmed by 6 bases and the J gene end by 5 bases; junction bases not matched to a gene: 6. Germline assignment: CDR1 DFQATT and CDR2 SNEGSKA (reference sequence). CDR3 nucleotides: TGCAGTGCCCATCCGGGACTAGCGGAAAACATTCAGTACTTC. Translation: CSAHPGLAENIQYF.